The 13 T cell receptor beta chains reported below all come from one sample, sequenced in a study of blood T cell repertoires in COVID-19. Profiling relied on immunoSEQ multiplex PCR, and the TCRdb table lists in-frame clones only, not all of them. The sample carries about 250,000 clones, approximately 90% recorded once. The sequenced sample was peripheral blood. The receptors originated from a man between 18 and 35 years old with active or convalescent COVID-19.

The rearrangement links TRBV9 to TRBJ1-4; TRBD1 agrees at 9 bases. The CDR3 covers 16 residues. The V segment lost 3 bases and the J segment 5 bases; nucleotides outside the gene matches: 8. Germline V gene lookup returns CDR1 SGDLS and CDR2 YYNGEE. CDR3 loop: CASSAESGTGNEKLFF. In DNA, the CDR3 is TGTGCCAGCAGCGCCGAATCCGGGACAGGGAATGAAAAACTGTTTTTT.

This clone was observed a single time. The V and J genes are TRBV7-9 and TRBJ1-5; perhaps TRBD1 as D (5 bases). Looked up from germline, CDR1 is SEHNR and CDR2 is FQNEAQ (reference sequence). Trimming stripped 5 bases from V and 11 bases from J, with 13 bases between. CDR3 length: 12 residues. DNA of the CDR3: TGTGCCAGCAGCAACGCAGGGCTGTCCCAGCATTTT. Translation: CASSNAGLSQHF.

The V gene is TRBV7-2, the J gene TRBJ2-7; TRBD2 matches at 10 bases. V lost 2 bases to trimming and J lost 4 bases; unmatched junction nucleotides: 8. Germline values: CDR1 SGHTA, CDR2 FQGNSA. The CDR3 totals 16 residues. CDR3 amino acids: CASSLSPASGSYEQYF. For the CDR3, the DNA is TGTGCCAGCAGCTTAAGCCCGGCTAGCGGGAGTTACGAGCAGTACTTC.

The chain employs TRBV28 and TRBJ2-7; a possible D gene is TRBD1 (6 bases). Trimming left V 4 bases short and J 2 bases short, with 21 bases between. The germline CDR1 and CDR2 sequences are MDHEN and SYDVKM. The CDR3 runs 17 residues. The DNA of the CDR3 is TGTGCCAGCAGTTCGCGGGTAGGGACATCTAACACCTACGAGCAGTACTTC. This translates into CASSSRVGTSNTYEQYF.

This chain links TRBV20-1 with TRBJ1-4, with unresolved D. The CDR3 has 11 residues. Germline CDR1 and CDR2: DFQATT and SNEGSKA (reference sequence). V lost 4 bases to trimming and J lost 8 bases, with 8 bases between them. Written as DNA, the CDR3 is TGCAGTGCTACGAGTTGGGAAAAACTGTTTTTT. This translates into CSATSWEKLFF.

This chain uses TRBV30 with TRBJ1-1, with a possible D match to TRBD1 (6 bases). This CDR3 region has 12 residues. Germline CDR1 and CDR2: GTSNPN and SVGIG (reference sequence). With 8 bases removed from V and 5 bases from J, the gap between germline ends came to 15 bases. The CDR3 sequence is CATSQGGTEAFF. As DNA, the CDR3 is TGTGCCACATCACAGGGAGGGACTGAAGCTTTCTTT.

This rearrangement joins TRBV28 to TRBJ1-2; no definite D call. The V gene's germline CDR1 is MDHEN and CDR2 SYDVKM. V dropped 5 bases and J dropped 4 bases, with 11 bases sitting between them. The CDR3 extends over 13 amino acids. The CDR3 sequence is CASSATGIYGYTF. The CDR3 DNA follows: TGTGCCAGCAGTGCCACCGGGATCTATGGCTACACCTTC.

The chain is built from TRBV5-6 and TRBJ1-2, with D possibly matching TRBD1 (6 bases). This CDR3 has 12 amino acids. The V end was cut by 4 bases, the J end by 8 bases, with 12 bases between. Germline CDR1 reads SGHDT; CDR2 reads YYEEEE. CDR3 nucleotide sequence: TGTGCCAGCAGCCTATACAGGGTGGGCTACACCTTC. Its protein is CASSLYRVGYTF.

The rearrangement joins TRBV4-2 to TRBJ1-2, with 9 bases that match TRBD1. CDR1 is LGHNA, CDR2 YNFKEQ, per germline. The CDR3 has 14 amino acids. V gave up 1 base and J gave up 7 bases; unmatched junction bases: 4. The CDR3 DNA reads TGTGCCAGCAGCCAAGGGGGGACAGGGAGTGGCTACACCTTC. The encoded protein is CASSQGGTGSGYTF.

J is TRBJ2-1 and V is TRBV7-2; 8 nucleotides align to TRBD2. The CDR3 is 15 residues long. Germline trimming cut 5 bases from V and 7 bases from J; bases unmatched to any gene: 10. Germline V lookup: CDR1 SGHTA, CDR2 FQGNSA. Here the CDR3 reads CASSPPGLVFNEQFF. As DNA, the CDR3 is TGTGCCAGCAGCCCCCCGGGACTAGTTTTTAATGAGCAGTTCTTC. Full variable domain (missing parts from reference TRBV7-2 and TRBJ2-1): GAGVSQSPSNKVTEKGKDVELRCDPISGHTALYWYRQSLGQGLEFLIYFQGNSAPDKSGLPSDRFSAERTGGSVSTLTIQRTQQEDSAVYLCASSPPGLVFNEQFFGPGTRLTVL.

The chain combines TRBV19 with TRBJ1-1; D is undetermined. The V end was cut by 3 bases, the J end by 2 bases, with 7 bases between. CDR3 size: 13 residues. CDR1 LNHDA and CDR2 SQIVND come from the germline V gene (reference sequence). The CDR3 is CASSMDSNTEAFF. The CDR3 nucleotides read TGTGCCAGTAGTATGGACTCTAACACTGAAGCTTTCTTT. The full variable domain, in which reference TRBV19 and TRBJ1-1 provide the parts outside the CDR3, is DGGITQSPKYLFRKEGQNVTLSCEQNLNHDAMYWYRQDPGQGLRLIYYSQIVNDFQKGDIAEGYSVSREKKESFPLTVTSAQKNPTAFYLCASSMDSNTEAFFGQGTRLTVV.

The chain has TRBV7-3 and TRBJ2-3; 11 nucleotides match TRBD1. The CDR3 spans 15 residues. Looked up from germline, CDR1 is SGHTA and CDR2 is FQGTGA. Trimming removed 4 bases from V and 4 bases from J; junction bases left unmatched: 4. The CDR3 region has the DNA TGTGCCAGCAGCTCGGGGACAGGGGGGTCAGATACGCAGTATTTT. Protein: CASSSGTGGSDTQYF.

The chain links TRBV3-1 (or the pseudogene TRBV3-2) to TRBJ1-6; the match to TRBD1 covers 7 bases. The CDR3 covers 15 residues. V trimming: 3 bases; J trimming: 8 bases; junction bases outside the gene matches: 7. Germline V gene lookup returns CDR1 LGHDT and CDR2 YNNKEL (reference sequence). The CDR3 reads CASSQEGARYSPLHF. In DNA form, the CDR3 reads TGTGCCAGCAGCCAGGAGGGGGCGCGCTATTCACCCCTCCACTTT.